The entry that follows covers one T cell receptor (beta chain) sequence. This clone was found a few times. The antigen this receptor binds is unknown. The sample holds no much larger clone one base away, and base qualities are not on file. Libraries were prepared through the immunoSEQ multiplex PCR assay. On the study's bioinformatics: A statistical classification framework was built to diagnose cytomegalovirus status from the catalog of TCR beta chain sequences. The table was pulled from immuneACCESS by TCRdb, which kept in-frame rearrangements only. Such tables lose some clones; where checked, under half of the loss comes from unresolved V genes, and the rest has no known cause. V, J and clone size reflect that table, while D and trimming were determined from the DNA. Here the sample has about 110,000 clones; approximately 86% occur a single time. The ten largest clonotypes hold approximately 3% of the sample.

The donors belonged to the validation cohort of roughly 120 subjects, which was separate from the 666-subject first cohort. This entry is derived from a study of cytomegalovirus exposure and HLA in healthy donors (dated by TCRdb to the late 2010s). Study-wide context: According to a later analysis, the 120 or so validation repertoires were produced on the same platform as the roughly 600 repertoires of the first cohort. The study aimed to test whether cataloging public T cell receptors could reveal signatures of past pathogen exposure. A separate validation cohort of roughly 110 different subjects was used in addition to the approximately 670-subject first cohort. The study combined high-throughput TCR immunosequencing, statistical association of individual TCRs with disease status, and machine learning to predict cytomegalovirus infection status. Overall study outcomes, separate from this receptor: It was suggested by the authors that the approach could potentially be generalized to other disease states and immunological phenotypes. Most TCR sequences were seen in very few donors, while some public TCRs were found in many individuals. All 120 or so repertoires were used to score co-occurrence in the validation cohort in a later analysis, because that analysis had no HLA typing for the cohort. The classifier was reported to diagnose cytomegalovirus status with high specificity and sensitivity in both the original cohort and the validation cohort. In vitro tests confirmed that three of the cytomegalovirus-associated TCR beta chains recognize cytomegalovirus antigens. Of the cluster scores, 90% to 95% were above 0 in a later analysis, which found that TCRs clustered in the first cohort also tended to co-occur in the 120 validation repertoires. The study listed 150 to 200 TCR beta chains as associated with cytomegalovirus.

The TCR comes from a woman aged 18-29 years in good health and CMV-seronegative. The sample comprised PBMCs.

This receptor carries the CDR3 CASSTGQGASPANTGELFF. The DNA sequence is TGTGCCAGCAGCACGGGACAGGGAGCCAGTCCCGCGAACACCGGGGAGCTGTTTTTT. The rearranged segments are TRBV5-4 and TRBJ2-2; 9 bases in between match TRBD1. Looking up the germline V gene (reference sequence) yields CDR1 SGHNT and CDR2 YYREEE. Measured from the cysteine to the phenylalanine, the CDR3 is 19 residues long. Kept here is only the CDR3 DNA, which spans 57 bases and is read in frame from base 1. V is trimmed back by 4 bases and J by 0 bases, and the junction contains 13 bases that no gene match accounts for.